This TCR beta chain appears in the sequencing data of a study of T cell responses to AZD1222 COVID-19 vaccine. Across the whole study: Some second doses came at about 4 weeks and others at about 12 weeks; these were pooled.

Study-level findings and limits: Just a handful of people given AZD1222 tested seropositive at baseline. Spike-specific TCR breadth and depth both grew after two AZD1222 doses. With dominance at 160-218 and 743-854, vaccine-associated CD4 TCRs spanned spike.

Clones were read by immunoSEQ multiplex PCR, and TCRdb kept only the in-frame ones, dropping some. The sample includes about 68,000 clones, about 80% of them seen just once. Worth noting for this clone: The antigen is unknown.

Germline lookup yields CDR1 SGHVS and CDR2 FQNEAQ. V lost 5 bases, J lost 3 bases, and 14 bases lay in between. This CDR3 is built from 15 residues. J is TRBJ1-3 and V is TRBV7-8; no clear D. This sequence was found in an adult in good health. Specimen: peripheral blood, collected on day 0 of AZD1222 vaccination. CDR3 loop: CASSPPSNYGNTIYF. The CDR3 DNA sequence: TGTGCCAGCAGCCCTCCCTCAAACTATGGAAACACCATATATTTT.